What follows is one T cell receptor (beta chain) and its context. V lost 4 bases, J lost 8 bases, and 7 bases stayed unmatched. This CDR3 contains 15 residues. The germline V gene has CDR1 LNHDA and CDR2 SQIVND (reference sequence). Sequenced by immunoSEQ multiplex PCR; TCRdb stores in-frame clones only, minus some. The table includes more than 85,000 clones, 87% detected once. The data originate from a study of T cell responses to AZD1222 COVID-19 vaccine. The sequences come from peripheral blood, collected on day 0 of AZD1222 vaccination. The clonotype comes from an adult in good health. The chain combines TRBV19 with TRBJ1-6, with 8 bases fitting TRBD1. The CDR3 here is CASSTTGGLDSPLHF. The CDR3 DNA reads TGTGCCAGTAGTACAACAGGGGGTTTGGATTCACCCCTCCACTTT.